These 22 T cell receptor beta chains share one sample of origin, sequenced in a study of neurological immune-mediated disorders. One entry per CDR3 protein, called by TCRdb with MiXCR from the 5' RACE reads. The repertoire holds 65,000 to 90,000 distinct CDR3 sequences, with 3.2% as singletons. The sample taken for sequencing was PBMCs. All receptors come from a woman in her forties or fifties with multiple sclerosis.

This clonotype was observed many times. The J gene is TRBJ2-1, the V gene TRBV7-9; 15 bases match TRBD2. From germline, CDR1 is SEHNR and CDR2 FQNEAQ (reference sequence). With 7 bases clipped from V and 8 bases from J, the junction kept 9 bases outside the gene matches. The CDR3 has 16 residues. For the CDR3, the DNA is TGTGCCAGCACCCAAATGGGACTAGCGGGGGGTTATGAGCAGTTCTTC. Translating gives CASTQMGLAGGYEQFF.

This clonotype was counted at least ten times. J is TRBJ2-5 and V is TRBV5-6; 7 bases align to TRBD2. The CDR3 covers 15 residues. With V trimmed by 4 bases and J by 2 bases, 8 bases remained unmatched. Germline lookup yields CDR1 SGHDT and CDR2 YYEEEE. CDR3 residues: CASSPGGRAQETQYF. Written as DNA, the CDR3 is TGTGCCAGCAGCCCCGGAGGGAGGGCACAAGAGACCCAGTACTTC.

There are many counts of this clonotype. The V gene is TRBV20-1, the J gene TRBJ1-5, with D possibly being TRBD1 (6 bases). The length of the CDR3 is 12 residues. Trimming took 4 bases from V and 6 from J, leaving 10 bases between them. Germline V gene data show CDR1 as DFQATT and CDR2 as SNEGSKA (reference sequence). CDR3 in amino acids: CSANRGSQPQHF. In nucleotides, the CDR3 is TGCAGTGCTAATAGGGGGAGTCAGCCCCAGCATTTT.

This clonotype appeared many times. The V call is TRBV7-3, the J call TRBJ2-3; D is possibly TRBD2 (5 bases). The CDR3 length is 14 residues. Trimming pared 2 bases from V and 2 bases from J, leaving 8 bases between. The germline V gene encodes CDR1 SGHTA and CDR2 FQGTGA. CDR3 amino acids: CASSLGLATDTQYF. CDR3 sequence (DNA): TGTGCCAGCAGCTTAGGGCTAGCCACAGATACGCAGTATTTT.

This clonotype appeared many times. This rearrangement joins TRBV5-1 to TRBJ2-3, with D tentatively TRBD2 (6 bases). V lost 1 base and J 1 base, leaving 10 bases between the germline ends. The CDR3 is 15 residues long. Germline assignment: CDR1 SGHRS and CDR2 YFSETQ. CDR3 nucleotide sequence: TGCGCCAGCAGCTTGACTAGCTTCGGCACAGATACGCAGTATTTT. Translation gives CASSLTSFGTDTQYF.

This clonotype was found many times. This chain uses TRBV4-2 with TRBJ1-6, with D perhaps TRBD1 (6 bases). Germline values: CDR1 LGHNA, CDR2 YNFKEQ. V lost 1 base and J 9 bases, leaving 13 bases between the germline ends. The CDR3 is 15 amino acids. The CDR3 loop reads CASSQGVSRGSPLHF. The CDR3, as DNA: TGTGCCAGCAGCCAAGGTGTTAGCAGGGGTTCACCCCTCCACTTT.

The chain links TRBV5-1 to TRBJ2-5; 7 nucleotides match TRBD2. Germline assignment: CDR1 SGHRS and CDR2 YFSETQ. CDR3 size: 13 residues. Trimming took 0 bases from V and 7 from J; bases not matched to a gene: 3. For the CDR3, the DNA is TGCGCCAGCAGCTTGGAACCGGGGGGGACCCAGTACTTC. It specifies CASSLEPGGTQYF. Filled out from reference TRBV5-1 and TRBJ2-5, the complete variable domain reads KAGVTQTPRYLIKTRGQQVTLSCSPISGHRSVSWYQQTPGQGLQFLFEYFSETQRNKGNFPGRFSGRQFSNSRSEMNVSTLELGDSALYLCASSLEPGGTQYFGPGTRLLVL.

This clonotype occurred many times. The chain recombines TRBV5-5 with TRBJ2-1; tentatively, D is TRBD1 or TRBD2 (5 bases each). V was cut by 4 bases and J by 7 bases, with 12 bases left in between. Germline lookup yields CDR1 SGHKS and CDR2 YYEKEE (reference sequence). The length of the CDR3 is 13 residues. The CDR3 reads CASSPYEGNEQFF. The CDR3 region has the DNA TGTGCCAGCAGCCCCTATGAGGGGAATGAGCAGTTCTTC.

This clonotype was seen many times. The J gene is TRBJ1-1, the V gene TRBV5-6; D gene unclear. Germline V lookup: CDR1 SGHDT, CDR2 YYEEEE. This CDR3 spans 14 amino acids. Trimming shortened V by 0 bases and J by 5 bases, and 11 bases separated the two germline ends. Here the CDR3 DNA reads TGTGCCAGCAGCTTGGGGGGATTCGGTACTGAAGCTTTCTTT. The encoded protein is CASSLGGFGTEAFF.

At least ten counts were recorded for this clonotype. V usage is TRBV20-1 and J usage is TRBJ2-3, with 9 bases fitting TRBD2. The V gene's germline CDR1 is DFQATT and CDR2 SNEGSKA (reference sequence). Trimming at V came to 3 bases and at J to 6 bases, leaving 4 bases not matched to a gene. CDR3 length: 13 amino acids. This CDR3 reads CSASGLAGDTQYF. Written as DNA, the CDR3 is TGCAGTGCTAGCGGCCTAGCGGGGGATACGCAGTATTTT.

This clonotype was found many times. The chain couples TRBV24-1 to TRBJ2-3; 8 bases are shared with TRBD2. Looked up from germline, CDR1 is KGHDR and CDR2 is SFDVKD. Trimming took 3 bases from V and 2 from J; bases not matched to a gene: 9. The CDR3 is 17 residues long. This CDR3 is CATSDPEPGGITDTQYF. In DNA form, the CDR3 reads TGTGCCACCAGTGATCCTGAACCGGGGGGGATCACAGATACGCAGTATTTT.

In this sample, this clonotype turned up many times. The chain has TRBV7-2 and TRBJ2-5; D is ambiguous. The CDR3 sequence is 13 residues long. V lost 2 bases and J 2 bases, leaving 6 bases between the germline ends. Germline values: CDR1 SGHTA, CDR2 FQGNSA. The CDR3 spells CASSLLPQETQYF. CDR3 bases: TGTGCCAGCAGCTTACTGCCACAAGAGACCCAGTACTTC.

This clonotype was found many times. The chain is built from TRBV9 and TRBJ2-7, with D possibly being TRBD2 (6 bases). V lost 3 bases and J 3 bases, leaving 13 bases between the germline ends. Germline-derived CDR1 and CDR2 are SGDLS and YYNGEE. This CDR3 region has 14 residues. The CDR3 nucleotides are TGTGCCAGCAGCGCCCGGGACTTCAGCTACGAGCAGTACTTC. It is translated as CASSARDFSYEQYF.

In this sample, this clonotype turned up many times. The J gene is TRBJ1-5, the V gene TRBV20-1; 7 positions match TRBD1. After removal of 5 bases from V and 0 bases from J, the junction contained 4 bases not matched to a gene. The length of the CDR3 is 14 residues. The germline V gene encodes CDR1 DFQATT and CDR2 SNEGSKA (reference sequence). Here the CDR3 DNA reads TGCAGTGCTTTCGACAGGGTTAGCAATCAGCCCCAGCATTTT. Protein product: CSAFDRVSNQPQHF.

This clonotype was detected ten times or more. The gene calls are TRBV29-1 and TRBJ2-1; D call uncertain. CDR1 is SQVTM and CDR2 is ANQGSEA in the germline V gene. CDR3 length: 13 amino acids. V lost 4 bases and J 4 bases, leaving 11 bases between the germline ends. CDR3 DNA sequence: TGCAGCGTTGTGCATGTAATTTACAATGAGCAGTTCTTC. Its protein product is CSVVHVIYNEQFF.

This clonotype showed up many times. The chain links TRBV2 to TRBJ2-3, with D possibly matching TRBD1 (6 bases). Per the germline V gene, CDR1 is SNHLY and CDR2 is FYNNEI. V lost 5 bases and J lost 6, with 21 bases in between. CDR3 length: 16 residues. The DNA for the CDR3 is TGTGCCAGCAGTTGGGGGCAGACAACAAGGGAGGATACGCAGTATTTT. Residues: CASSWGQTTREDTQYF.

This clonotype was seen repeatedly, ten times or more. CDR3 bases: TGCAGTGCCTTAGAGCGCTTCGATCAGCCCCAGCATTTT. Residues: CSALERFDQPQHF. The J gene is TRBJ1-5, the V gene TRBV20-1; D ambiguous. CDR3 length: 13 residues. Per the germline V gene, CDR1 is DFQATT and CDR2 is SNEGSKA (reference sequence). The ends were cut back, 6 bases at V and 5 bases at J, with 14 bases in the middle.

This clonotype was detected many times. The chain uses TRBV20-1 and TRBJ2-1; 9 bases align to TRBD2. Per the germline V gene, CDR1 is DFQATT and CDR2 is SNEGSKA (reference sequence). The CDR3 is 15 residues long. V lost 3 bases, J lost 10 bases, and 13 bases stayed unmatched. CDR3 bases: TGCAGTGCTAGTGCTGAGCGGGAGGTAGACGGGGAGCAGTTCTTC. Its translation: CSASAEREVDGEQFF.

There are many counts of this clonotype. V gene TRBV27 combines with J gene TRBJ2-3; TRBD2 matches at 11 bases. CDR3 size: 16 residues. After removal of 5 bases from V and 7 bases from J, the junction contained 11 bases not matched to a gene. Germline CDR1 reads MNHEY; CDR2 reads SMNVEV (reference sequence). The CDR3 reads CASSPIAGGIGNTQYF. In DNA form, the CDR3 reads TGTGCCAGCAGTCCCATAGCGGGAGGGATTGGGAATACGCAGTATTTT.

This clonotype was detected a few times. This chain joins TRBV7-6 and TRBJ1-1; 8 bases are a match to TRBD1. J lost 3 bases, V lost 3 bases, and 3 bases had no gene match. Germline V CDR1 and CDR2: SGHVS, FNYEAQ. This CDR3 comprises 14 residues. In nucleotides, the CDR3 is TGTGCCAGCAGCTTGGACAGGGAGGACACTGAAGCTTTCTTT. It yields the protein CASSLDREDTEAFF.

This clonotype was recorded at least ten times. The V gene is TRBV20-1, the J gene TRBJ1-5; no clear D gene. The CDR3 runs 13 residues. V was clipped by 3 bases and J by 0 bases, with 6 bases between them. CDR1 is DFQATT and CDR2 is SNEGSKA in the germline V gene (reference sequence). CDR3 in amino acids: CSARRDSNQPQHF. Written as DNA, the CDR3 is TGCAGTGCTAGGAGAGATAGCAATCAGCCCCAGCATTTT.

This chain joins TRBV12-3 or TRBV12-4 and TRBJ2-2, with D unresolved. The CDR3 has 12 residues. Trimming pared 6 bases from V and 7 bases from J, leaving 9 bases between. The CDR3 sequence is CASRPDNGELFF. CDR3 in DNA: TGTGCCAGCAGGCCAGATAACGGGGAGCTGTTTTTT.